These 14 T cell receptor beta chains share one sample of origin, sequenced in a study of OX40 agonist ivuxolimab in advanced cancers. The method was immunoSEQ multiplex PCR; TCRdb's version includes in-frame clones alone and lacks a portion of them. The data hold approximately 91,000 clones, with around 87% observed a single time. The sequenced sample was CD4+ or CD8+ T cells sorted from blood, obtained in a trial of the OX40 agonist ivuxolimab. The receptor source for this set is an adult with an advanced solid tumor such as melanoma, head and neck, liver or kidney cancer.

This chain uses TRBV11-1 with TRBJ1-2; no firm D call. Germline CDR1 reads SGHAT; CDR2 reads FQDESV (reference sequence). The CDR3 consists of 14 residues. Trimming cost V 5 bases and J 4 bases, with 14 bases left between them. The CDR3 loop is CASSDAPEGYGYTF. In DNA form, the CDR3 reads TGTGCCAGCAGCGACGCCCCGGAGGGCTATGGCTACACCTTC.

The rearrangement links TRBV27 to TRBJ2-3; D gene unclear. Germline V gene lookup returns CDR1 MNHEY and CDR2 SMNVEV (reference sequence). The CDR3 is 12 residues long. The V gene lost 8 bases and the J gene lost 1 base, with 7 bases spanning the gap. CDR3 protein: CASRTGTDTQYF. In DNA form, the CDR3 reads TGTGCCAGCCGAACTGGCACAGATACGCAGTATTTT.

The chain links TRBV5-4 to TRBJ2-2, with 9 bases aligning to TRBD1. Germline CDR1 is SGHNT and CDR2 is YYREEE (reference sequence). V trimming: 0 bases; J trimming: 2 bases; junction bases outside the gene matches: 5. The CDR3 spans 17 residues. The CDR3 DNA reads TGTGCCAGCAGCTTGGCCTACAGGGGGCCAAACACCGGGGAGCTGTTTTTT. Encoded protein: CASSLAYRGPNTGELFF.

This clone was found once. This chain joins TRBV6-6 and TRBJ1-2; TRBD1 might be the D (6 bases). The CDR3 is made up of 15 amino acids. V was pared by 6 bases and J by 5 bases, with 19 bases between. Germline V gives CDR1 MNHNY, CDR2 SVGAGI (reference sequence). CDR3 DNA sequence: TGTGCCAGCAGGGAACACCGGGACACCCTGTATGGCTACACCTTC. This translates into CASREHRDTLYGYTF.

This chain uses TRBV19 with TRBJ1-2, with 8 nucleotides matching TRBD1. Germline V CDR1 and CDR2: LNHDA, SQIVND (reference sequence). This CDR3 comprises 15 residues. V lost 5 bases and J lost 2; bases outside the gene matches: 7. In DNA form, the CDR3 reads TGTGCCAGTAGTGGTCCAGGGGGCTTAAACTATGGCTACACCTTC. Protein: CASSGPGGLNYGYTF.

This clone appeared a few times. The chain employs TRBV19 and TRBJ2-7; D might be TRBD1 (5 bases). Between the trimmed V and J ends, which lost 3 bases and 0 bases, there was a span of 9 bases. CDR1 and CDR2 from the germline V gene are LNHDA and SQIVND (reference sequence). This CDR3 spans 14 amino acids. The CDR3 nucleotides are TGTGCCAGTAGTATCGGTCAGGGCTCCTACGAGCAGTACTTC. Translating gives CASSIGQGSYEQYF.

The V and J genes are TRBV7-6 and TRBJ1-6, with D maybe TRBD1 (5 bases). Germline values: CDR1 SGHVS, CDR2 FNYEAQ. The CDR3 extends over 14 amino acids. V lost 4 bases, J lost 7 bases, and 11 bases lay in between. As DNA, the CDR3 is TGTGCCAGCAGCTCGTCAGGGTTCAATTCACCCCTCCACTTT. This codes for CASSSSGFNSPLHF. Full variable domain (outside the CDR3, taken from reference TRBV7-6 and TRBJ1-6): GAGVSQSPRYKVTKRGQDVALRCDPISGHVSLYWYRQALGQGPEFLTYFNYEAQQDKSGLPNDRFSAERPEGSISTLTIQRTEQRDSAMYRCASSSSGFNSPLHFGNGTRLTVT.

The chain has TRBV7-9 and TRBJ1-2; D call uncertain. Looked up from germline, CDR1 is SEHNR and CDR2 is FQNEAQ (reference sequence). V lost 5 bases to trimming and J lost 8 bases, with 18 bases between them. This CDR3 spans 14 amino acids. In DNA form, the CDR3 reads TGTGCCAGCAGCGTTATTGAGGGAGCGGGGGGCTACACCTTC. Its protein is CASSVIEGAGGYTF.

This chain uses TRBV7-2 with TRBJ1-5, with TRBD1 identical over 9 bases. The CDR3 is 17 amino acids. The ends lost 5 bases at V and 0 bases at J; junction bases unmatched: 8. Germline CDR1 is SGHTA and CDR2 is FQGNSA. CDR3 sequence reads: CASSTRDRVYSNQPQHF. The DNA of the CDR3 is TGTGCCAGCAGCACCCGGGACAGGGTGTATAGCAATCAGCCCCAGCATTTT.

This clone has more than one count but fewer than ten. J is TRBJ2-7 and V is TRBV19; D call uncertain. The CDR3 extends over 12 amino acids. Germline V CDR1 and CDR2: LNHDA, SQIVND (reference sequence). Between the trimmed V and J ends, which lost 5 bases and 7 bases, there was a span of 12 bases. The CDR3 nucleotides read TGTGCCAGTAGTTCCCTCCTGGGGGAGCAGTACTTC. The encoded protein is CASSSLLGEQYF.

The rearrangement uses TRBV18 and TRBJ1-4, with D unclear. Germline V gene sequence: CDR1 KGHSH, CDR2 LQKENI. Trimming pared 2 bases from V and 5 bases from J, leaving 6 bases between. The CDR3 spans 13 residues. CDR3 coding DNA: TGTGCCAGCTCACCAACTTCCAATGAAAAACTGTTTTTT. Translated: CASSPTSNEKLFF.

The chain has TRBV5-6 and TRBJ2-7; 7 bases match TRBD1. V trimming: 6 bases; J trimming: 3 bases; junction bases outside the gene matches: 9. The CDR3 extends over 14 amino acids. CDR1 is SGHDT, CDR2 YYEEEE, per germline. The CDR3 is CASMWGQRFYEQYF. The CDR3 region has the DNA TGTGCCAGCATGTGGGGACAGCGCTTCTACGAGCAGTACTTC.

This clone was recorded a few times. J is TRBJ1-2 and V is TRBV27; the D gene is possibly TRBD1 (6 bases). Trimming pared 4 bases from V and 9 bases from J, leaving 12 bases between. Per germline, CDR1 MNHEY and CDR2 SMNVEV (reference sequence). The CDR3 runs 12 residues. DNA for the CDR3: TGTGCCAGCAGTTCACAGGGATTGAGCTACACCTTC. Its protein product is CASSSQGLSYTF.

This clone appeared a single time. The chain joins TRBV6-1 to TRBJ1-2; 10 bases fit TRBD1. This CDR3 is 15 amino acids long. Germline V gene sequence: CDR1 MNHNS, CDR2 SASEGT. V lost 2 bases and J lost 7; bases outside the gene matches: 7. The CDR3 reads CASSETGQGLFGYTF. The CDR3, as DNA: TGTGCCAGCAGTGAAACGGGACAGGGGCTCTTTGGCTACACCTTC.